This section outlines one TCR beta chain sequence together with its context. This clonotype was recorded many times. The target of this receptor is not known. One base away there is no much larger clone; base qualities are not given. Synthesis of TCR cDNA relied on 5'RACE template switching, a step that introduced a universal primer site along with unique molecular identifiers. Priming for cDNA synthesis came from both the TCR alpha and TCR beta constant segments. Library amplification involved two PCR steps, and the second step added sample barcodes and sequencing adapters. Sequencing of libraries was done on Illumina HiSeq 2500 (2x100 bp) or NovaSeq (2x150 bp). The study's own analysis went as follows. MIGEC handled demultiplexing of reads and collapsing into UMI consensus sequences, while MiXCR performed V(D)J alignment. Vaccine-responding clonotypes were identified with edgeR using replicate PBMC samples, with FDR below 0.01 and a log2 fold change above 5 up to day 15 being required. Bulk clonotypes were assigned CD4 or CD8 identity according to which sequenced CD4 or CD8 repertoire held them at higher abundance. The raw public reads went through TCRdb reprocessing: fastp at Q25, MiXCR clone calling, in-frame beta chains kept. Identical CDR3 proteins give one entry, which carries the most common genes and DNA. Clone size and V and J calls follow TCRdb, not the original study. The sample data list a few hundred thousand distinct CDR3 sequences, and roughly 8.4% of these were observed just once. Around 17% of the sample belongs to the ten largest clones.

What this sample's treatment or condition label stands for: live attenuated yellow fever vaccine strain. At each blood-draw timepoint, two biological replicates of bulk PBMCs were obtained. PBMCs were isolated from peripheral blood using a standard Ficoll-Paque protocol. RNA was extracted with TriZol from bulk PBMCs, CD4 and CD8 fractions, and dextramer-positive and dextramer-negative fractions. This record belongs to a study of T cells after yellow fever vaccination (dated by TCRdb to between 2018 and 2020). For the wider study: The SMART-Seq v4 Ultra Low Input RNA kit was used to prepare libraries from fractions with low cell numbers. To follow T-cell clones before and after primary and booster YFV17D yellow fever vaccination, bulk TCR alpha and beta repertoires were sequenced over time. Blood was collected at multiple timepoints before and after primary and secondary immunization, and bulk PBMC replicates and cell subsets were isolated. Two healthy male donors made up the cohort, one aged 18 to 29 years and the other aged 30 to 40 years.

The CDR3 measures 16 amino acids from cysteine to phenylalanine. The kept DNA is CDR3 alone, 48 bases in frame from the first base. V is pruned by 7 bases and J by 4 bases, leaving 13 bases of the junction without a gene match. The germline V gene sets CDR1 to SGHTA and CDR2 to FQGNSA. Findings and caveats that apply to the study as a whole: Computational filtering was needed because FACS-sorted repertoires could contain abundant contaminating clonotypes from the bulk population. The secondary T-cell response was found to be weaker but faster than the primary response, with a peak reached on day 5 rather than on day 15. A small share of clonotypes was detected in both CD4 and CD8 compartments, with the overlap likely arising from convergent recombination. Most clones expanded after primary vaccination (96% of CD4 and approximately 86% of CD8) were re-detected after the booster, suggesting that broad memory maintenance occurred. Because only a couple of donors were included in the study, the extent to which the findings can be generalized is limited.

This sequence uses TRBV7-2 and TRBJ2-5; 9 nucleotides in the junction match TRBD1. The receptor comes from a man between 18 and 35 years old who received the YFV17D yellow fever vaccine. The sequences come from PBMCs, collected more than 40 days after the first yellow fever vaccination. The sequence in DNA is TGTGCCAGCACCTCGGGACAGGGTCGGCTTGGAGAGACCCAGTACTTC. This translates into CASTSGQGRLGETQYF. The full variable domain, completed from the reference TRBV7-2 and TRBJ2-5 proteins outside the CDR3, reads GAGVSQSPSNKVTEKGKDVELRCDPISGHTALYWYRQSLGQGLEFLIYFQGNSAPDKSGLPSDRFSAERTGGSVSTLTIQRTQQEDSAVYLCASTSGQGRLGETQYFGPGTRLLVL.